Listed here are 30 T cell receptor beta chains from one sample, sequenced in a study of blood T cell repertoires in COVID-19 (dated by TCRdb to about 2020). Library prep was done by the immunoSEQ multiplex PCR assay. In TCRdb, the immuneACCESS table is reduced to in-frame sequences with V and J assigned. These tables do not hold every clone; where another copy was compared, an unresolved V gene accounts for under half, and the others remain unexplained. Across this sample there are 80,000 to 100,000 clones, with roughly 88% seen only once. The ten largest clones take up around 1.5% of the sample. The material sequenced was peripheral blood. These receptor sequences come from a human donor with active COVID-19. The donor label of this sample is uncertain.

The chain recombines TRBV11-3 with TRBJ2-2; D may be TRBD2 (6 bases). The germline V and J ends were trimmed by 6 bases and 5 bases, with 10 bases remaining between them. CDR3 size: 13 residues. CDR1 and CDR2 (germline): SGHNT, YENEEA. CDR3 sequence reads: CASSRGVTGELFF. The CDR3 DNA reads TGTGCCAGCAGTCGCGGGGTTACCGGGGAGCTGTTTTTT.

The chain combines TRBV7-2 with TRBJ2-3; 9 positions agree with TRBD2. In germline, CDR1 is SGHTA, CDR2 FQGNSA. V shed 2 bases, J shed 0 bases, and the junction held 6 bases outside the gene matches. The CDR3 has 17 residues. The CDR3 loop is CASSLRPSGTSTDTQYF. The CDR3 DNA follows: TGTGCCAGCAGCTTACGCCCTAGCGGGACTAGCACAGATACGCAGTATTTT.

This clone was detected once. The genes are TRBV7-9 and TRBJ2-7; 8 bases align to TRBD1. Germline assignment: CDR1 SEHNR and CDR2 FQNEAQ (reference sequence). The V segment lost 2 bases and the J segment 6 bases; nucleotides outside the gene matches: 6. This CDR3 is 14 amino acids long. The CDR3 region is CASSLIGQGGEQYF. The CDR3 DNA reads TGTGCCAGCAGCTTAATAGGACAGGGTGGCGAGCAGTACTTC.

The V gene is TRBV9, the J gene TRBJ2-7; TRBD2 agrees at 11 bases. CDR1 SGDLS and CDR2 YYNGEE come from the germline V gene. The CDR3 spans 15 residues. After removal of 0 bases from V and 5 bases from J, the junction contained 4 bases not matched to a gene. The CDR3 bases are TGTGCCAGCAGCGTAGGGTCTAGCGGGGGGAACGAGCAGTACTTC. Translating gives CASSVGSSGGNEQYF.

The chain uses TRBV12-3 or TRBV12-4 and TRBJ1-1; unclear D gene. V lost 3 bases to trimming and J lost 4 bases, with 9 bases between them. This CDR3 has 13 residues. In nucleotides, the CDR3 is TGTGCCAGCAGTTTTACGGCGGGCACTGAAGCTTTCTTT. It encodes CASSFTAGTEAFF.

V usage is TRBV19 and J usage is TRBJ2-1, with TRBD2 matching over 11 bases. The V gene end was trimmed by 5 bases and the J gene end by 0 bases; junction bases not matched to a gene: 9. The length of the CDR3 is 18 residues. Looked up from germline, CDR1 is LNHDA and CDR2 is SQIVND (reference sequence). CDR3 in DNA: TGTGCCAGTAGTCTCAAGCTAGCGGGGGGAAGCTCCTACAATGAGCAGTTCTTC. As protein: CASSLKLAGGSSYNEQFF.

This clone was seen more than once but under ten times. The genes are TRBV4-2 and TRBJ2-5; 11 bases map to TRBD2. After removal of 2 bases from V and 5 bases from J, the junction contained 7 bases not matched to a gene. The CDR3 consists of 16 residues. Germline V gene data show CDR1 as LGHNA and CDR2 as YNFKEQ. This CDR3 is CASSQIAGGPEETQYF. As DNA, the CDR3 is TGTGCCAGCAGCCAAATAGCGGGGGGGCCTGAGGAGACCCAGTACTTC.

The chain has TRBV7-2 and TRBJ1-4, with unresolved D. The CDR3 spans 13 residues. The germline V gene has CDR1 SGHTA and CDR2 FQGNSA. Trimming stripped 2 bases from V and 8 bases from J, with 9 bases between. This CDR3 reads CASSLQVREKLFF. In DNA, the CDR3 is TGTGCCAGCAGCTTACAGGTTCGGGAAAAACTGTTTTTT.

V gene TRBV4-1 combines with J gene TRBJ1-1; 7 positions match TRBD1. CDR3 length: 14 amino acids. CDR1 MGHRA and CDR2 YSYEKL come from the germline V gene. After removal of 0 bases from V and 3 bases from J, the junction contained 1 base not matched to a gene. DNA of the CDR3: TGCGCCAGCAGCCAAGAAGACAGGGACACTGAAGCTTTCTTT. Translation: CASSQEDRDTEAFF.

The V gene is TRBV28, the J gene TRBJ1-2; the D gene is possibly TRBD1 (5 bases). Germline CDR1 MDHEN, CDR2 SYDVKM. Trimming took 4 bases from V and 4 from J, leaving 7 bases between them. CDR3 length: 12 residues. CDR3 in amino acids: CASSWGPYGYTF. CDR3 nucleotide sequence: TGTGCCAGCAGTTGGGGCCCCTATGGCTACACCTTC.

The chain couples TRBV7-3 to TRBJ1-1, with a weak D call TRBD1 (5 bases). CDR1 and CDR2 (germline): SGHTA, FQGTGA. V was pared by 1 base and J by 2 bases, with 11 bases between. The CDR3 sequence is 15 residues long. The CDR3: CASSLKGLPNTEAFF. For the CDR3, the DNA is TGTGCCAGCAGCTTAAAGGGGCTTCCCAACACTGAAGCTTTCTTT.

In nucleotides, the CDR3 is TGTGCCAGCACGAATACCGGGACAGCGAAAGGCTACACCTTC. Amino acids: CASTNTGTAKGYTF. The chain employs TRBV2 and TRBJ1-2; 7 positions match TRBD1. Germline V lookup: CDR1 SNHLY, CDR2 FYNNEI. V dropped 7 bases and J dropped 8; count of bases not matched to a gene: 13. The CDR3 runs to 14 residues.

CDR3 protein: CATRRDRGRIDQPQHF. CDR3 sequence (DNA): TGTGCCACCAGGCGGGACAGGGGTAGAATAGATCAGCCCCAGCATTTT. The rearrangement links TRBV24-1 to TRBJ1-5; 10 nucleotides match TRBD1. The CDR3 sequence is 16 residues long. Germline V CDR1 and CDR2: KGHDR, SFDVKD. V shed 7 bases, J shed 5 bases, and the junction held 10 bases outside the gene matches.

The genes are TRBV5-1 and TRBJ2-2, with D hard to call. Per germline, CDR1 SGHRS and CDR2 YFSETQ. The CDR3 totals 16 residues. V was cut by 0 bases and J by 0 bases, with 9 bases left in between. Here the CDR3 reads CASSLDLGTNTGELFF. Written as DNA, the CDR3 is TGCGCCAGCAGCTTGGATCTGGGCACGAACACCGGGGAGCTGTTTTTT.

The J gene is TRBJ1-2, the V gene TRBV5-6; 8 bases agree with TRBD1. Looked up from germline, CDR1 is SGHDT and CDR2 is YYEEEE. J was trimmed by 0 bases and V by 3 bases; bases with no gene match: 7. CDR3 length: 16 residues. The CDR3: CASSSRDRRTNYGYTF. Written as DNA, the CDR3 is TGTGCCAGCAGCTCTCGGGACAGGAGAACTAACTATGGCTACACCTTC.

The J gene is TRBJ2-1, the V gene TRBV28; 8 positions agree with TRBD2. Unmatched junction bases numbered 1, after V lost 5 bases and J lost 1 base. Germline CDR1 and CDR2: MDHEN and SYDVKM. The CDR3 runs to 14 residues. CDR3 DNA: TGTGCCAGCAGTCGGGGGGGGTCCTACAATGAGCAGTTCTTC. It codes for CASSRGGSYNEQFF.

V usage is TRBV19 and J usage is TRBJ2-1, with 12 bases matching TRBD2. This CDR3 comprises 15 residues. Trimming took 7 bases from V and 1 from J; bases not matched to a gene: 2. CDR1 LNHDA and CDR2 SQIVND come from the germline V gene (reference sequence). CDR3 protein: CASTLAGGSYNEQFF. Written as DNA, the CDR3 is TGTGCCAGTACCCTAGCGGGGGGGTCCTACAATGAGCAGTTCTTC.

This sequence joins TRBV10-2 and TRBJ2-3, with D tentatively TRBD2 (7 bases). V gave up 3 bases and J gave up 5 bases, with 15 bases separating them. Germline lookup yields CDR1 WSHSY and CDR2 SAAADI. The CDR3 extends over 15 amino acids. The CDR3 coding sequence is TGCGCCAGCAGTGATCGGGGGGCCATCGGAGATACGCAGTATTTT. Translating it yields CASSDRGAIGDTQYF.

V is TRBV5-6 and J is TRBJ1-4, with D hard to call. The V end lost 2 bases, the J end lost 8 bases, and 4 bases lay between the germline ends. Germline assignment: CDR1 SGHDT and CDR2 YYEEEE. This CDR3 is built from 11 residues. CDR3 residues: CASSLEEKLFF. The CDR3 nucleotides are TGTGCCAGCAGCTTAGAGGAAAAACTGTTTTTT. The variable domain in full, completed from reference TRBV5-6 and TRBJ1-4, reads DAGVTQSPTHLIKTRGQQVTLRCSPKSGHDTVSWYQQALGQGPQFIFQYYEEEERQRGNFPDRFSGHQFPNYSSELNVNALLLGDSALYLCASSLEEKLFFGSGTQLSVL.

This chain connects TRBV2 to TRBJ2-5, with TRBD1 identical over 7 bases. The trim removed 6 bases at V and 1 base at J, leaving 2 bases unmatched. CDR1 is SNHLY and CDR2 is FYNNEI in the germline V gene. The CDR3 consists of 13 residues. The DNA for the CDR3 is TGTGCCAGCAGGGGGGACAGCCAAGAGACCCAGTACTTC. It translates to CASRGDSQETQYF.

The rearrangement joins TRBV6-6 to TRBJ2-2; 10 positions match TRBD1. This CDR3 spans 15 amino acids. Looked up from germline, CDR1 is MNHNY and CDR2 is SVGAGI (reference sequence). The V gene end was trimmed by 6 bases and the J gene end by 6 bases; junction bases not matched to a gene: 7. In nucleotides, the CDR3 is TGTGCCAGCAGCACAGACAGGGGGCGGGCCGGGGAGCTGTTTTTT. Translation: CASSTDRGRAGELFF.

The genes are TRBV5-6 and TRBJ2-7, with a weak D call TRBD1 (6 bases). Germline lookup yields CDR1 SGHDT and CDR2 YYEEEE. Between the trimmed V and J ends, which lost 4 bases and 2 bases, there was a span of 13 bases. CDR3 length: 14 amino acids. The CDR3 spells CASSAVDSPYEQYF. As DNA, the CDR3 is TGTGCCAGCAGCGCGGTGGACAGCCCCTACGAGCAGTACTTC.

The chain links TRBV19 to TRBJ1-2; D not resolved. Trimming removed 5 bases from V and 6 bases from J, with 16 bases in between. Germline assignment: CDR1 LNHDA and CDR2 SQIVND (reference sequence). This CDR3 has 14 residues. CDR3 bases: TGTGCCAGTAGTCGGGATCGGGGTGTCGATGGCTACACCTTC. It encodes CASSRDRGVDGYTF.

The V gene is TRBV2, the J gene TRBJ2-5; 11 bases line up with TRBD1. Looked up from germline, CDR1 is SNHLY and CDR2 is FYNNEI. This CDR3 is 14 amino acids long. With V trimmed by 8 bases and J by 5 bases, 7 bases remained unmatched. CDR3 amino acids: CASGGTGGRETQYF. The CDR3 DNA reads as TGTGCCAGCGGTGGGACAGGGGGTAGGGAGACCCAGTACTTC.

The chain couples TRBV4-3 to TRBJ2-1; 7 nucleotides line up with TRBD1. CDR3 length: 17 residues. Germline loops: CDR1 LGHNA, CDR2 YSLEER. Losses at the gene ends were 3 bases for V and 2 bases for J; bases not matched to a gene: 10. The CDR3 reads CASSQAWGTATYNEQFF. The CDR3 DNA follows: TGCGCCAGCAGCCAGGCTTGGGGGACAGCTACCTACAATGAGCAGTTCTTC.

The genes are TRBV7-3 and TRBJ2-5; no firm D call. Germline CDR1 SGHTA, CDR2 FQGTGA. Deletions cut 4 bases from V and 5 bases from J, with 11 bases between. This CDR3 is built from 13 residues. This CDR3 is CASSSDTWETQYF. As DNA, the CDR3 is TGTGCCAGCAGCTCAGATACGTGGGAGACCCAGTACTTC. Full variable domain (remainder filled in from reference TRBV7-3 and TRBJ2-5): GAGVSQTPSNKVTEKGKYVELRCDPISGHTALYWYRQSLGQGPEFLIYFQGTGAADDSGLPNDRFFAVRPEGSVSTLKIQRTERGDSAVYLCASSSDTWETQYFGPGTRLLVL.

The chain joins TRBV5-4 to TRBJ1-1; D is ambiguous. V lost 0 bases to trimming and J lost 9 bases, with 9 bases between them. This CDR3 has 12 amino acids. Per germline, CDR1 SGHNT and CDR2 YYREEE (reference sequence). The chain's CDR3 is CASSLDIAKAFF. CDR3 DNA: TGTGCCAGCAGCTTGGATATAGCAAAAGCTTTCTTT.

The rearrangement links TRBV29-1 to TRBJ2-2; perhaps TRBD2 as D (6 bases). Germline values: CDR1 SQVTM, CDR2 ANQGSEA. This CDR3 spans 14 amino acids. Trimming cost V 8 bases and J 0 bases, with 13 bases left between them. CDR3 in DNA: TGCAGCATCGGAGGGATGGCGAACACCGGGGAGCTGTTTTTT. It codes for CSIGGMANTGELFF.

This clone appeared once. The rearrangement links TRBV7-9 to TRBJ1-6; TRBD1 matches at 7 bases. The CDR3 covers 14 residues. CDR1 and CDR2 (germline): SEHNR, FQNEAQ (reference sequence). The ends lost 5 bases at V and 10 bases at J; junction bases unmatched: 8. The CDR3 sequence is CASSPGTEDSPLHF. CDR3 DNA: TGTGCCAGCAGCCCCGGGACAGAGGACTCACCCCTCCACTTT. The full variable domain, completed using reference TRBV7-9 and TRBJ1-6, is DTGVSQNPRHKITKRGQNVTFRCDPISEHNRLYWYRQTLGQGPEFLTYFQNEAQLEKSRLLSDRFSAERPKGSFSTLEIQRTEQGDSAMYLCASSPGTEDSPLHFGNGTRLTVT.

This clone is a singleton in its sample. This rearrangement joins TRBV4-1 to TRBJ2-3; TRBD2 aligns across 7 bases. The V gene end was trimmed by 1 base and the J gene end by 5 bases; junction bases not matched to a gene: 9. This CDR3 has 16 residues. CDR1 and CDR2 from the germline V gene are MGHRA and YSYEKL. The CDR3 DNA reads as TGCGCCAGCAGCCAAGGGCGGGGGACCTTAGGAGATACGCAGTATTTT. Translation: CASSQGRGTLGDTQYF.